Many counts were recorded for the clone carrying this T cell receptor (beta chain). Antigen specificity is unknown. Noted time point: sample taken at primary tumor resection. Extraction of whole RNA from tumor, nontumor lung or frozen PBMC preceded unsorted sequencing. This entry comes from a study of spatial heterogeneity in lung cancer. Looking at the study overall: There were consistently more beta-chain sequences detected than alpha-chain sequences. Findings and limits, study-wide: Counts that tracked tumor mutation counts were those of expanded intratumoral alpha and beta TCRs. The recorded estimate of tumor T cell coverage is around 7.1% for alpha chains and roughly 13% for beta chains.

V was shortened by 1 base and J by 7 bases, with 8 bases between the two germline ends. The germline CDR1 and CDR2 sequences are MNHNS and SASEGT. This CDR3 comprises 13 residues. The library protocol tagged each TCR cDNA with a unique molecular identifier. TCRdb ran MiXCR on the 5' RACE reads and lists one entry per CDR3 protein. This sample yields 9,500 to 14,000 distinct CDR3 sequences, of which about 15% are seen a single time; less than 20% belongs to the top ten. V gene TRBV6-1 combines with J gene TRBJ1-5; TRBD1 is a possible D gene (5 bases). This TCR derives from a male donor with early-stage non-small cell lung cancer. This specimen was lung tumor tissue, taken at surgery. The CDR3 DNA sequence: TGTGCCAGCAGTGAAGGAGGGGCCCAGCCCCAGCATTTT. Its translation is CASSEGGAQPQHF.